The present T cell receptor (beta chain) was sequenced within a study of regulatory T cells in long-lasting Graves disease. This clonotype was seen a handful of times. Libraries of TCR beta came from iRepertoire HTBI primers plus Arm-PCR of CDR3 regions. One entry per CDR3 protein results from TCRdb running MiXCR on the multiplex PCR reads. The sample gives a few hundred thousand distinct CDR3 sequences, approximately 22% of which show up once; about 13% is in the top ten. Time point noted: persistent/refractory GD, antithyroid drugs over 5 years with positive TRAb. TCR sequences were obtained from RNA taken from PBMCs. Per germline, CDR1 MNHEY and CDR2 SMNVEV (reference sequence). The CDR3 is made up of 15 amino acids. Unmatched junction bases numbered 11, after V lost 6 bases and J lost 8 bases.

The clonotype was recovered from a female donor with Graves disease. Sequencing was performed on peripheral blood mononuclear cells (PBMCs), taken when the disease was refractory, from a patient treated with antithyroid drugs. The chain combines TRBV27 with TRBJ2-4, with 9 bases identical to TRBD1. The CDR3 loop reads CASRRQGDLRDIQYF. The CDR3, as DNA: TGTGCCAGCAGGAGACAGGGGGACCTTCGTGACATTCAGTACTTC.